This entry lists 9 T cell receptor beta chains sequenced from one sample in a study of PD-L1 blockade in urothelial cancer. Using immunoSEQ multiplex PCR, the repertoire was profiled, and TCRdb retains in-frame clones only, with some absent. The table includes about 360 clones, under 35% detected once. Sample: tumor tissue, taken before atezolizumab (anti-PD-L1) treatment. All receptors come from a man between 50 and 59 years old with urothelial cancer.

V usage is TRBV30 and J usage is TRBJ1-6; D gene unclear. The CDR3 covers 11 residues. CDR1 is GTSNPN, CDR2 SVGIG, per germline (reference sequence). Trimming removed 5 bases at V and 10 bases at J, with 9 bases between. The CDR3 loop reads CAWGIQSPLHF. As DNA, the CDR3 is TGTGCCTGGGGAATACAGTCACCCCTCCACTTT.

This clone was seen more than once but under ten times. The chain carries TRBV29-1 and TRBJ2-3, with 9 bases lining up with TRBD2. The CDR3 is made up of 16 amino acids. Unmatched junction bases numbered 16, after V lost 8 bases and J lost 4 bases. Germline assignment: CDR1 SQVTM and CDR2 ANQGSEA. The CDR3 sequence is CSSSKRGGGEADTQYF. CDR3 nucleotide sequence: TGCAGCTCTTCAAAGMGGGGCGGGGGGGAGGCAGATACGCAGTATTTT.

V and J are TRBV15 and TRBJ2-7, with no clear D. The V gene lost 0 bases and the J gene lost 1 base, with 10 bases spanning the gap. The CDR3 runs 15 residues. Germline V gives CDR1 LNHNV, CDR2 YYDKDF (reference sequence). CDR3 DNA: TGTGCCACCAGCAGAGATCGTGGGGTTTCCTACGAGCAGTACTTC. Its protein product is CATSRDRGVSYEQYF.

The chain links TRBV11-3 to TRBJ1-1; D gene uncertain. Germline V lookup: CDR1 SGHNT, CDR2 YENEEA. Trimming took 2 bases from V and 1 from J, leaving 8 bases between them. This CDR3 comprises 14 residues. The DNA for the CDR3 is TGTGCCAGCAGCTTACTCTTGCCGAACACTGAAGCTTTCTTT. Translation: CASSLLLPNTEAFF.

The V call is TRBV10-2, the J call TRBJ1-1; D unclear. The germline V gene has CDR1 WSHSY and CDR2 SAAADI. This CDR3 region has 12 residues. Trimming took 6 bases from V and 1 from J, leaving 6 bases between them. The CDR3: CASSPTNTEAFF. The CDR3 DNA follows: TGCGCCAGCAGCCCAACGAACACTGAAGCTTTCTTT.

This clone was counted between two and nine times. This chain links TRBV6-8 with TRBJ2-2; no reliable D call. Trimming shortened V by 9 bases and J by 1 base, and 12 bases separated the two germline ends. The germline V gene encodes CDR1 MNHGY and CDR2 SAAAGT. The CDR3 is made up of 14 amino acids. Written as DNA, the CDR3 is TGTGCCAGTTCTCCAGGAAGGAACACCGGGGAGCTGTTTTTT. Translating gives CASSPGRNTGELFF.

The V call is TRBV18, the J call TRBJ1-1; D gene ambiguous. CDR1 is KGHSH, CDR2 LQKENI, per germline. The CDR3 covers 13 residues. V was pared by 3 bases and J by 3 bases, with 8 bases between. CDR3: CASSPDLDTEAFF. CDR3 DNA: TGTGCCAGCTCACCGGATCTCGACACTGAAGCTTTCTTT.

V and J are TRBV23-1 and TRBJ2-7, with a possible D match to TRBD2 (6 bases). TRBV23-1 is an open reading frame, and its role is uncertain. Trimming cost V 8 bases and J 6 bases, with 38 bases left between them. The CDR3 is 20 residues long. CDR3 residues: CASALECRGWAGSTRGEQYF. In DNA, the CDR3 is TGCGCCAGCGCTTTGGAATGTCGGGGGTGGGCCGGGTCCACACGAGGCGAGCAGTACTTC.

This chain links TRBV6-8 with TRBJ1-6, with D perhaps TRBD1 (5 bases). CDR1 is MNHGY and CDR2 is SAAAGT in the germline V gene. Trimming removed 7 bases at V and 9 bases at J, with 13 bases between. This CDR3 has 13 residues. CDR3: CASTEKGVSPLHF. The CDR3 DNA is TGTGCCAGCACTGAAAAAGGGGTTTCACCCCTCCACTTT.